This T cell receptor (beta chain) was identified in a study of T-cell reconstitution after alpha-beta-depleted transplantation in children. Unique molecular identifiers were used to barcode this TCRbeta library. TCRdb re-analysed the PCR reads in MiXCR, keeping a single row per CDR3 protein. The data show a few hundred thousand distinct CDR3 sequences, 10% to 15% seen once. This clonotype was seen repeatedly, ten times or more. The V gene's germline CDR1 is DFQATT and CDR2 SNEGSKA (reference sequence). With 5 bases clipped from V and 8 bases from J, the junction kept 8 bases outside the gene matches. The CDR3 extends over 14 amino acids.

The specimen was PBMCs, mostly from graft donor cells, collected 360 days after TCRalphabeta/CD19-depleted stem cell transplant. The clonotype comes from a male patient younger than 18 who had a stem cell transplant for acute myeloid leukemia, so the T cells may come from the graft donor. The chain carries TRBV20-1 and TRBJ1-6; 8 nucleotides match TRBD1. The CDR3 DNA reads TGCAGTGCTTCTCGGACAGGGTTAGATTCACCCCTCCACTTT. Its protein product is CSASRTGLDSPLHF.